Below, 19 T cell receptor beta chains from the same sample are listed, as sequenced in a study of shared T cell receptors in the human thymus. The table came from immunoSEQ multiplex PCR; TCRdb's copy has only in-frame clones and leaves some out. The table shows approximately 68,000 clones, with more than 90% occurring only once. The sample comprised thymocytes. These receptors were collected from a human donor.

The chain is built from TRBV5-5 and TRBJ2-2, with TRBD2 matching over 14 bases. The germline gives CDR1 SGHKS, CDR2 YYEKEE (reference sequence). With V trimmed by 2 bases and J by 1 base, 7 bases remained unmatched. The CDR3 runs to 19 residues. This CDR3 is CASSFLLGTSGRNTGELFF. The CDR3 bases are TGTGCCAGCAGCTTCTTACTTGGGACTAGCGGGAGGAACACCGGGGAGCTGTTTTTT.

The rearrangement uses TRBV27 and TRBJ1-2; weak D call: TRBD1 (5 bases). The CDR3 consists of 15 residues. V was trimmed by 4 bases and J by 4 bases, leaving 16 bases between them. Per germline, CDR1 MNHEY and CDR2 SMNVEV (reference sequence). The CDR3 region is CASSYRAGSGYGYTF. In DNA form, the CDR3 reads TGTGCCAGCAGTTATAGAGCAGGGAGCGGCTATGGCTACACCTTC.

The chain couples TRBV5-1 to TRBJ1-1, with D possibly matching TRBD1 (6 bases). The V gene's germline CDR1 is SGHRS and CDR2 YFSETQ. V dropped 2 bases and J dropped 0 bases, with 11 bases sitting between them. The CDR3 is 15 amino acids. This chain's CDR3 is CASSFYGQLNTEAFF. DNA for the CDR3: TGCGCCAGCAGCTTTTATGGACAGTTGAACACTGAAGCTTTCTTT.

The V call is TRBV5-5, the J call TRBJ1-3; TRBD1 agrees at 9 bases. In germline, CDR1 is SGHKS, CDR2 YYEKEE (reference sequence). This CDR3 comprises 15 residues. V was pared by 4 bases and J by 2 bases, with 4 bases of the junction left unmatched. The CDR3 region has the DNA TGTGCCAGCAGCCTACAGGGGGCGGCTGGAAACACCATATATTTT. As protein: CASSLQGAAGNTIYF.

This chain joins TRBV9 and TRBJ2-7; D may be TRBD2 (6 bases). The V gene's germline CDR1 is SGDLS and CDR2 YYNGEE. The CDR3 is 15 amino acids. The V and J ends lost 0 bases and 1 base respectively, with 11 bases between them. CDR3 residues: CASSVGGEASYEQYF. The CDR3 DNA reads as TGTGCCAGCAGCGTAGGAGGGGAGGCATCCTACGAGCAGTACTTC.

The V and J genes are TRBV5-4 and TRBJ1-1; D is unclear. Germline lookup yields CDR1 SGHNT and CDR2 YYREEE (reference sequence). CDR3 length: 13 residues. V was shortened by 0 bases and J by 0 bases, with 3 bases between the two germline ends. The CDR3 DNA reads TGTGCCAGCAGCTTGGAGGTGAACACTGAAGCTTTCTTT. It yields the protein CASSLEVNTEAFF.

In its sample, this clone was seen once. The chain combines TRBV27 with TRBJ2-7; 7 bases align to TRBD1. The germline V gene encodes CDR1 MNHEY and CDR2 SMNVEV (reference sequence). The CDR3 length is 14 residues. Trimming took 4 bases from V and 6 from J; bases not matched to a gene: 9. Written as DNA, the CDR3 is TGTGCCAGCAGTTCATACGACAGGGCGGGCGAGCAGTACTTC. Its protein product is CASSSYDRAGEQYF.

This chain links TRBV5-5 with TRBJ2-7; the match to TRBD2 covers 11 bases. This CDR3 comprises 17 residues. CDR1 is SGHKS, CDR2 YYEKEE, per germline (reference sequence). The V gene end was trimmed by 0 bases and the J gene end by 0 bases; junction bases not matched to a gene: 5. CDR3 amino acids: CASSLAVLAGGSYEQYF. Written as DNA, the CDR3 is TGTGCCAGCAGCTTGGCCGTGCTAGCGGGGGGCTCCTACGAGCAGTACTTC.

The gene calls are TRBV9 and TRBJ2-5; D might be TRBD1 (5 bases). The CDR3 consists of 15 residues. V was cut by 2 bases and J by 1 base, with 12 bases left in between. Germline CDR1 and CDR2: SGDLS and YYNGEE. CDR3 sequence reads: CASSVSRGVQETQYF. The DNA for the CDR3 is TGTGCCAGCAGCGTGTCAAGGGGCGTCCAAGAGACCCAGTACTTC.

The V call is TRBV6-1, the J call TRBJ1-2; no clear D. The CDR3 length is 14 residues. Trimming pared 7 bases from V and 0 bases from J, leaving 12 bases between. Germline CDR1 is MNHNS and CDR2 is SASEGT. The CDR3 is CASNSPGPNYGYTF. In DNA form, the CDR3 reads TGTGCCAGCAACTCCCCGGGCCCTAACTATGGCTACACCTTC.

The chain joins TRBV5-1 to TRBJ1-1; D gene ambiguous. V was trimmed by 1 base and J by 2 bases, leaving 12 bases between them. The germline CDR1 and CDR2 sequences are SGHRS and YFSETQ. The CDR3 sequence is 15 residues long. The CDR3 DNA is TGCGCCAGCAGCTTGACCGCCGATCATAACACTGAAGCTTTCTTT. It translates to CASSLTADHNTEAFF.

This sequence joins TRBV14 and TRBJ2-2; 7 positions agree with TRBD1. In germline, CDR1 is SGHDN, CDR2 FVKESK. There are 19 residues in the CDR3. V gave up 1 base and J gave up 6 bases; unmatched junction bases: 17. CDR3 amino acids: CASSQGSLRDSLSAGELFF. The CDR3 region has the DNA TGTGCCAGCAGCCAAGGATCCCTTAGGGACAGCCTATCGGCCGGGGAGCTGTTTTTT.

This clone was counted once. The V gene is TRBV19, the J gene TRBJ1-6, with 9 nucleotides matching TRBD1. With V trimmed by 0 bases and J by 4 bases, 19 bases remained unmatched. This CDR3 has 22 amino acids. The V gene's germline CDR1 is LNHDA and CDR2 SQIVND (reference sequence). Here the CDR3 DNA reads TGTGCCAGTAGTATAGATCTCATGGGACAGGGTGCGGACCTTCCTTATAATTCACCCCTCCACTTT. This gives the protein CASSIDLMGQGADLPYNSPLHF.

The CDR3 loop reads CASSLGRVYGYTF. The CDR3 region has the DNA TGTGCCAGCAGCTTAGGCCGGGTATATGGCTACACCTTC. This rearrangement joins TRBV7-9 to TRBJ1-2; D is unresolved. V lost 1 base to trimming and J lost 5 bases, with 8 bases between them. CDR1 is SEHNR, CDR2 FQNEAQ, per germline (reference sequence). The CDR3 covers 13 residues.

This clone has a single count. The junction shows a germline mismatch at one end, possibly a read error. J is TRBJ2-5 and V is TRBV19; TRBD2 aligns across 12 bases. The CDR3 is 15 residues long. Looked up from germline, CDR1 is LNHDA and CDR2 is SQIVND (reference sequence). CDR3 in DNA: TGTGCCAGTAGCATAGGACTAGCGGGGTCAGAGACCCAGTACTTC. Amino acids: CASSIGLAGSETQYF.

The rearrangement links TRBV6-6 to TRBJ1-4; no reliable D call. This CDR3 is 16 amino acids long. With 2 bases removed from V and 8 bases from J, the gap between germline ends came to 18 bases. The germline V gene has CDR1 MNHNY and CDR2 SVGAGI (reference sequence). The CDR3 nucleotides read TGTGCCAGCAGTTACAGCCTTTTTGGGCCCAGGGAAAAACTGTTTTTT. The encoded protein is CASSYSLFGPREKLFF.

The chain has TRBV19 and TRBJ2-1; D ambiguous. Germline V gene sequence: CDR1 LNHDA, CDR2 SQIVND (reference sequence). This CDR3 region has 15 residues. V was trimmed by 3 bases and J by 2 bases, leaving 11 bases between them. DNA for the CDR3: TGTGCCAGTAGTATGGAGCAAGCCGCCTACAATGAGCAGTTCTTC. Translation gives CASSMEQAAYNEQFF.

This chain connects TRBV11-2 to TRBJ1-1; D is perhaps TRBD1 (5 bases). Germline V gene data show CDR1 as SGHAT and CDR2 as FQNNGV. With 2 bases removed from V and 4 bases from J, the gap between germline ends came to 17 bases. The CDR3 has 16 residues. CDR3 region: CASSLPLEGRGTEAFF. DNA of the CDR3: TGTGCCAGCAGCTTACCCCTTGAGGGTAGGGGCACTGAAGCTTTCTTT.

The J gene is TRBJ2-1, the V gene TRBV29-1; the match to TRBD2 covers 11 bases. The junction had 18 bases not matched to a gene; V was cut back by 3 bases and J by 2 bases. CDR3 length: 20 residues. Germline lookup yields CDR1 SQVTM and CDR2 ANQGSEA. CDR3 DNA sequence: TGCAGCGTTGAGCTCCCTCCCGGGACTAGCGGACCGCTCCCCTACAATGAGCAGTTCTTC. This translates into CSVELPPGTSGPLPYNEQFF.